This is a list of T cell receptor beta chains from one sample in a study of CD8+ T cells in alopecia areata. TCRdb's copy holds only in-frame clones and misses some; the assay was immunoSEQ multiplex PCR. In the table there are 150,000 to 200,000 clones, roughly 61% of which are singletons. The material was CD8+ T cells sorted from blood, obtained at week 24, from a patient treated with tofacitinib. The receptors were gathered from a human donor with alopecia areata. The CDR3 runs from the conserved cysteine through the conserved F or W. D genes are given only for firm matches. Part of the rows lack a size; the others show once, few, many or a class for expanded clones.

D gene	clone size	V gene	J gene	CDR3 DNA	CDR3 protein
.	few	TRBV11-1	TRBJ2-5	TGTGCCAGCAGCTTTCCGACGGACCAAGAGACCCAGTACTTC	CASSFPTDQETQYF
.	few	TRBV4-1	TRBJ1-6	TGCGCCAGCAGCCAAGATCTTGGATGGAATTCACCCCTCCACTTT	CASSQDLGWNSPLHF
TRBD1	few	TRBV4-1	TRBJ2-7	TGCGCCAGCAGCCAGGGACAGGGGGCGCGACTACCCTACGAGCAGTACTTC	CASSQGQGARLPYEQYF
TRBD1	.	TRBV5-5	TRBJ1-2	TGTGCCAGCAGTCCAACAGGGGGGAGAGATGGCTACACCTTC	CASSPTGGRDGYTF
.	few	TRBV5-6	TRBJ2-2	TGTGCCAGCAGCTCGCGTACCGGGGAGCTGTTTTTT	CASSSRTGELFF
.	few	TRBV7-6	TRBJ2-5	TGTGCCAGCAGCTTAAGGGAAAGGGACTGGCAAGAGACCCAGTACTTC	CASSLRERDWQETQYF
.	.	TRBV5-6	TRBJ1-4	TGTGCCAGCAGCCCTGGAGGGGCCGAAAAACTGTTTTTT	CASSPGGAEKLFF
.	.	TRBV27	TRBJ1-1	TGTGCCAGCAGTCCTCTCGGTTTCACTGAAGCTTTCTTT	CASSPLGFTEAFF
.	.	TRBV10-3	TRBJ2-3	TGTGCCATCAGTGAGTCGACTAGAGCAGGGGACACAGATACGCAGTATTTT	CAISESTRAGDTDTQYF
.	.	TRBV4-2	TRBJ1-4	TGTGCCAGCAGCCAAGCGGGACATGCTATTGAAAAACTGTTTTTT	CASSQAGHAIEKLFF
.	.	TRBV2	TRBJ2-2	TGTGCCAGCGGCGGCGGGGAGCTGTTTTTT	CASGGGELFF
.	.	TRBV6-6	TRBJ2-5	TGTGCCAGCCGATCGCCGGGGGGCGGGGAGACCCAGTACTTC	CASRSPGGGETQYF
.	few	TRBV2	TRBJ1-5	TGTGCCAGCTCCGTTGGGCATCAAGGTGTTCAGCCCCAGCATTTT	CASSVGHQGVQPQHF
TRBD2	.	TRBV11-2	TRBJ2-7	TGTGCCAGCAGCGGAGCGGGAGAGAGGGCCTACGAGCAGTACTTC	CASSGAGERAYEQYF
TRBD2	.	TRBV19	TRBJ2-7	TGTGCCAGTAGTATAGCCGGGGGGGCCTACGAGCAGTACTTC	CASSIAGGAYEQYF
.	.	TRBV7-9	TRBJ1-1	TGTGCCAGCACCCGGGGGAACACTGAAGCTTTCTTT	CASTRGNTEAFF
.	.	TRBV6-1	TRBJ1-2	TGTGCCAGCAGTGAGATTTCAAGTTCTGGCTACACCTTC	CASSEISSSGYTF
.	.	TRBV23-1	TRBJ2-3	TGCGCCAGCAAGAAGGGGGAAGATACGCAGTATTTT	CASKKGEDTQYF
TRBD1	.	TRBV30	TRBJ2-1	TGTGCCTGGAGTGACCCGGAGGGGGCAGGGGGCATTCCCTATGAGCAGTTCTTC	CAWSDPEGAGGIPYEQFF
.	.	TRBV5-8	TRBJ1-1	TGTGCCAGCAGCCCCGATCACATGATCGGTGAAGCTTTCTTT	CASSPDHMIGEAFF
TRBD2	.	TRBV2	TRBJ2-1	TGTGCCAGCTCATCGGCGGGGGGGTACAATGAGCAGTTCTTC	CASSSAGGYNEQFF
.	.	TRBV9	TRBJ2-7	TGTGCCAGCAGCCACCTACGACAGGCCTACGAGCAGTACTTC	CASSHLRQAYEQYF
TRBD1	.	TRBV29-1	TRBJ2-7	TGCAGCGTTGAAGGGGACAGAGACTACGAGCAGTACTTC	CSVEGDRDYEQYF